The source of this TCR beta chain is a study of shared clonotypes between healthy human individuals (dated by TCRdb to 2020 to 2022). A note on the overall study: The cohort comprised a couple of women and three men aged 18 to 49 years. For each donor, CD4 naive and CD4 memory were each given three plates, CD8 naive was given two plates, and CD8 memory was given one plate. To estimate repertoire size and how much clonotypes are shared between individuals, the study performed deep sequencing of blood TCR repertoires from roughly five healthy adults. Libraries were prepared and TCR repertoires were sequenced by different laboratories using diverse techniques, in order to increase sequencing depth and limit assay-specific biases. Per donor, leukapheresis produced somewhere between about 0.9 and 9.5 billion PBMCs. What the study reported, not specific to this receptor: Incomplete sequencing was indicated by rarefaction of sorted-subset datasets, despite the large sequencing depth. Approximately 5% of naive CD4, 3.5% of naive CD8, about 2.4% of memory CD4, and less than 0.45% of memory CD8 clonotypes were shared across several donors. Sampling was limited to blood, and TCR repertoires in tissue likely differ from TCR repertoires in blood. Naive subsets generally had larger estimated clonotype richness than memory subsets. Compared with non-shared clonotypes, the clonotypes found in all four sorted-subset donors had higher generation probabilities. Pairwise subsampling led to the expectation that sequencing depth would affect the degree of clonotype sharing among donors. The small number of donors limited the genetic and exposure-history diversity represented.

Using the deep immunoSEQ assay, multiplex PCR amplified TCR CDR3 regions from genomic DNA. Genomic DNA extracted from each cell subset was distributed evenly over all wells of several immunoSEQ 96-well plates, and each plate served as one replicate. For sorted subsets, each replicate PCR was loaded with approximately 190 ng genomic DNA, equivalent to approximately 33,000 T cell genomes. The purified libraries were quantified using a Qubit 3.0 fluorometer, sized with a Bioanalyzer 2100, and then quantified again using the KAPA Library Quantification kit. A separate single-read 150-cycle Illumina NextSeq 550 flow cell was used to sequence each immunoSEQ 96-well plate. Processing in the source paper ran as follows. Because only junctional sequences without quality scores were contained in the immunoSEQ output, filtering matching that applied to full-length reads could not be performed. Sequences were annotated with PyIR, a Python wrapper for IgBLAST v1.9, using IMGT germline references to assign V/J genes and CDR3. Reads were filtered out if the reads had weak V/J assignments (E-value above 1e-6), no CDR3, stop codons, out-of-frame junctions, or ambiguous translated residues. A V3J clonotype was defined by an identical inferred V gene, J gene, and CDR3 amino acid sequence. Percentage overlap between repertoires was calculated by dividing the number of shared unique clonotypes by the size of the smaller repertoire. Repertoire richness was assessed with RTK rarefaction, the Chao1 estimator, and Recon v2.1 estimates of unobserved clonotypes. OLGA was used to compute generation probabilities for all TCRbeta clonotypes that the gDNA method yielded from a few donors. TCRdb re-hosts the immuneACCESS table, in-frame sequences only. Its copies lack some clones; in the studies checked, an unresolved V gene accounts for under half of them, and the cause for the rest is not known. That table furnishes V, J and clone size, whereas the DNA furnished D and trimming. This sample lists approximately 1.9 million clones; roughly 93% were detected once. The ten largest make up less than 2% of the sample.

CD8 naive samples consisted of CD45RO-negative cells that were positively selected for CCR7, yielding a CD45RA+CCR7+ population without TemRA cells. Donors were healthy HIV-negative adults with no recently reported acute infections or vaccinations. Only Caucasian adults living in Nashville, Tennessee, USA were represented among the donors. Blood was obtained by leukapheresis, after which PBMCs were separated by Ficoll-Histopaque density gradient centrifugation and cryopreserved in liquid nitrogen vapor phase. Analytical flow cytometry was used to check the purity and quantity of every magnetically sorted T cell population. Genomic DNA was isolated from each sorted fraction and quantified by UV absorbance on a Nanodrop 2000c. About this clone itself: Its antigen remains undetermined. Within one base of it there is no much larger clone, and no base qualities were kept.

The germline ends are 9 bases apart after V is trimmed by 5 bases and J by 7 bases. CDR1 and CDR2 were assigned from the germline V gene (reference sequence) as MNHEY and SMNVEV. The CDR3 measures 12 amino acids from cysteine to phenylalanine. Kept here is only the CDR3 DNA, which spans 36 bases and is read in frame from base 1. This TCR was sampled from a man aged 18-30 years in good health. Some clones in this sample may be carry-over from other donors' samples. Sequencing was carried out using naive CD8+ T cells from PBMCs. The cell subset or site label here, explained by the study, means: CD45RA+CCR7+. In this chain, TRBV27 is recombined with TRBJ1-5; the D gene identity is not certain. The nucleotide sequence reads TGTGCCAGCAGTCCCGGTGGGCAGCCCCAGCATTTT. Translated, this is CASSPGGQPQHF.